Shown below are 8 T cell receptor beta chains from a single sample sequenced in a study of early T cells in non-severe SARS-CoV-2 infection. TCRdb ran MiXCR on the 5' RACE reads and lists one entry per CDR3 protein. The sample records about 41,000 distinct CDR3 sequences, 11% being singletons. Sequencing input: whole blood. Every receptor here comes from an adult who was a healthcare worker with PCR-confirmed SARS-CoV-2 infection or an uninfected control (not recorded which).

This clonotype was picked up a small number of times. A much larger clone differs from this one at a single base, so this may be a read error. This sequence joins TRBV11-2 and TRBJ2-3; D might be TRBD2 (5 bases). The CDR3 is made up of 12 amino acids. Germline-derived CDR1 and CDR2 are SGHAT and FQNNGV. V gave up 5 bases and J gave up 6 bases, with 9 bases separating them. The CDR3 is CASSPPGDTQYF. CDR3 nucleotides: TGTGCCAGCAGCCCACCGGGGGATACGCAGTATTTT.

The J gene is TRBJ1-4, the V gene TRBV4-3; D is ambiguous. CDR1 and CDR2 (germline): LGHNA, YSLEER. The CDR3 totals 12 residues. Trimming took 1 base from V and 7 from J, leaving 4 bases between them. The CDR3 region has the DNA TGCGCCAGCAGCCAAGTCGGTGAAAAACTGTTTTTT. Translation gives CASSQVGEKLFF.

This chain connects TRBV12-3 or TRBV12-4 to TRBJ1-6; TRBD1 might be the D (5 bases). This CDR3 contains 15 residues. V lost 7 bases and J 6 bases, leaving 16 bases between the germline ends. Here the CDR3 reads CASTHVGGANSPLHF. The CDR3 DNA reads TGTGCCAGCACCCACGTGGGGGGTGCTAATTCACCCCTCCACTTT.

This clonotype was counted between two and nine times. The CDR3 is CASTRDRGLDTQYF. CDR3 coding DNA: TGTGCCAGCACCAGGGACAGGGGGCTGGATACGCAGTATTTT. This chain links TRBV6-6 with TRBJ2-3, with 12 bases matching TRBD1. The CDR3 sequence is 14 residues long. J lost 6 bases, V lost 7 bases, and 5 bases had no gene match. The germline V gene has CDR1 MNHNY and CDR2 SVGAGI (reference sequence).

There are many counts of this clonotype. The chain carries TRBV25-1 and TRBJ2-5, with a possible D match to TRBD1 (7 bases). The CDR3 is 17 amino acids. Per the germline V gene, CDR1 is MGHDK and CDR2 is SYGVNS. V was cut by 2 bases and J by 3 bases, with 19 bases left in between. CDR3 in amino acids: CASSERRTGRGKETQYF. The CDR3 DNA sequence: TGTGCCAGCAGTGAAAGACGGACAGGACGGGGGAAAGAGACCCAGTACTTC.

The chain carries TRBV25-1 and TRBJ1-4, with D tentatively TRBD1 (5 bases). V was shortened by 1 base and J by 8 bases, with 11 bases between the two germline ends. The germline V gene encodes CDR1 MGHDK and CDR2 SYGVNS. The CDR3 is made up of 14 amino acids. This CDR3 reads CASSESRQPEKLFF. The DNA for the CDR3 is TGTGCCAGCAGTGAATCACGACAGCCAGAAAAACTGTTTTTT.

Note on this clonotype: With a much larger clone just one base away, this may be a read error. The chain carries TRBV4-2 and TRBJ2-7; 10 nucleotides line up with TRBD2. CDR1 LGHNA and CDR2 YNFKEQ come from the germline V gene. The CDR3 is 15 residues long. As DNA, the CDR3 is TGTGCCGGCAGCCTAGGACTAGCGGTCTCCTACGAGCAGTACTTC. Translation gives CAGSLGLAVSYEQYF.

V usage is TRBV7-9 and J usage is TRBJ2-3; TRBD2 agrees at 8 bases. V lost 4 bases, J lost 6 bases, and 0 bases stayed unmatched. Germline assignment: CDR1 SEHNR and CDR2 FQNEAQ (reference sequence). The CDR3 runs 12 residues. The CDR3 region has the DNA TGTGCCAGCAGCTCTAGCGGGGATACGCAGTATTTT. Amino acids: CASSSSGDTQYF.